Below are 17 T cell receptor beta chains sequenced from a single sample in a study of T cell repertoires in cytomegalovirus infection. Antigens for these TCRs are unknown. A single record per CDR3 protein comes from TCRdb applying MiXCR to the reads. The table has 650,000 to 900,000 distinct CDR3 sequences, roughly 29% seen once. The source was cultured CD8+ T cells from PBMCs, collected from culture after CMV antigen stimulation. Receptors originate from a human donor in good health (CMV status not recorded). Some clones in this sample may be carry-over from other donors' samples.

Relative to its sample, this clonotype is medium-sized. This chain uses TRBV7-4 with TRBJ1-1, with 7 bases matching TRBD1. V lost 5 bases, J lost 0 bases, and 6 bases stayed unmatched. The CDR3 consists of 15 residues. Per germline, CDR1 SGHVT and CDR2 SQSDAQ. For the CDR3, the DNA is TGTGCCAGCAGCCATAATGACAGGGTGAACACTGAAGCTTTCTTT. Encoded protein: CASSHNDRVNTEAFF.

Remarks on this clonotype: An end of the junction does not agree with germline; a read error may underlie this. The rearrangement joins TRBV7-2 to TRBJ2-1; tentatively, D is TRBD2 (7 bases). CDR3 length: 16 residues. CDR1 and CDR2 (germline): SGHTA, FQGNSA. The CDR3 region is CASSFIGTGRDNEQLF. As DNA, the CDR3 is TGTGCCAGCAGCTTTATAGGTACAGGGAGGGACAATGAGCAGCTCTTC. Complete variable domain (other parts from reference TRBV7-2 and TRBJ2-1): GAGVSQSPSNKVTEKGKDVELRCDPISGHTALYWYRQSLGQGLEFLIYFQGNSAPDKSGLPSDRFSAERTGGSVSTLTIQRTQQEDSAVYLCASSFIGTGRDNEQLFGPGTRLTVL.

This clonotype was seen a few times. The chain couples TRBV12-3 or TRBV12-4 to TRBJ2-3; D is possibly TRBD1 (6 bases). Between the trimmed V and J ends, which lost 5 bases and 6 bases, there was a span of 12 bases. CDR3 length equals 13 residues. The CDR3 reads CASSTGTLDTQYF. Written as DNA, the CDR3 is TGTGCCAGCAGTACTGGGACATTGGATACGCAGTATTTT.

The chain combines TRBV5-1 with TRBJ1-2; 11 nucleotides match TRBD1. Germline V gene data show CDR1 as SGHRS and CDR2 as YFSETQ. The CDR3 runs to 16 residues. V shed 4 bases, J shed 1 base, and the junction held 6 bases outside the gene matches. CDR3 amino acids: CASSPDRGRLNYGYTF. The CDR3 bases are TGCGCCAGCAGCCCGGACAGGGGGCGACTTAACTATGGCTACACCTTC.

Many counts were recorded for this clonotype. For the CDR3, the DNA is TGTGCCAGCAGTTTCTATAGCAATCAGCCCCAGCATTTT. It specifies CASSFYSNQPQHF. This rearrangement joins TRBV27 to TRBJ1-5; no definite D call. CDR1 is MNHEY, CDR2 SMNVEV, per germline (reference sequence). The length of the CDR3 is 13 residues. Trimming cost V 3 bases and J 0 bases, with 3 bases left between them.

In this sample, this clonotype turned up a few times. J is TRBJ2-7 and V is TRBV5-5, with 8 bases lining up with TRBD1. The CDR3 is 19 residues long. V gave up 0 bases and J gave up 5 bases; unmatched junction bases: 19. The germline V gene encodes CDR1 SGHKS and CDR2 YYEKEE (reference sequence). The CDR3 bases are TGTGCCAGCAGCTTGGGTCTCTCGGGACAGGACTCCCTCGGCGACGAGCAGTACTTC. It translates to CASSLGLSGQDSLGDEQYF.

This clonotype was detected a few times. The chain has TRBV11-2 and TRBJ2-5; D unresolved. Germline V gene lookup returns CDR1 SGHAT and CDR2 FQNNGV. This CDR3 contains 17 residues. V lost 0 bases to trimming and J lost 2 bases, with 16 bases between them. CDR3 sequence reads: CASSLDLRKRNQETQYF. The CDR3 coding sequence is TGTGCCAGCAGCTTAGATCTCCGGAAACGCAATCAAGAGACCCAGTACTTC.

This clonotype was seen only once. This chain links TRBV7-3 with TRBJ2-6, with 7 bases aligning to TRBD1. V lost 2 bases, J lost 0 bases, and 13 bases stayed unmatched. This CDR3 is 20 amino acids long. Germline CDR1 reads SGHTA; CDR2 reads FQGTGA. CDR3 loop: CASSLLPLTGLNSGANVLTF. CDR3 DNA sequence: TGTGCCAGCAGCTTATTGCCGTTGACAGGGTTAAACTCTGGGGCCAACGTCCTGACTTTC. Full variable domain (missing parts from reference TRBV7-3 and TRBJ2-6): GAGVSQTPSNKVTEKGKYVELRCDPISGHTALYWYRQSLGQGPEFLIYFQGTGAADDSGLPNDRFFAVRPEGSVSTLKIQRTERGDSAVYLCASSLLPLTGLNSGANVLTFGAGSRLTVL.

J is TRBJ1-3 and V is TRBV3-1, with no clear D. This CDR3 is 11 amino acids long. V was pared by 0 bases and J by 10 bases, with 4 bases between. Germline V gene data show CDR1 as LGHDT and CDR2 as YNNKEL (reference sequence). CDR3 bases: TGTGCCAGCAGCCAAGAAAGGACCATATATTTT. Translating it yields CASSQERTIYF.

This clonotype was seen a handful of times. The rearrangement uses TRBV28 and TRBJ2-1; the match to TRBD1 covers 10 bases. Trimming cost V 4 bases and J 4 bases; bases outside gene matches: 10. In germline, CDR1 is MDHEN, CDR2 SYDVKM. The CDR3 extends over 17 amino acids. This chain's CDR3 is CASSSIRQGARYNEQFF. CDR3 coding DNA: TGTGCCAGCAGTTCCATTCGACAGGGGGCGAGGTACAATGAGCAGTTCTTC.

The rearrangement uses TRBV27 and TRBJ1-1; 9 bases match TRBD1. Trimming cost V 6 bases and J 4 bases; bases outside gene matches: 9. There are 15 residues in the CDR3. The germline CDR1 and CDR2 sequences are MNHEY and SMNVEV (reference sequence). DNA for the CDR3: TGTGCCAGCAGGGAGGACGCGACAGGGGGCACTGAAGCTTTCTTT. Translated: CASREDATGGTEAFF.

This clonotype came up a few times. The genes are TRBV2 and TRBJ2-7; 9 nucleotides match TRBD1. The V gene's germline CDR1 is SNHLY and CDR2 FYNNEI. V was pared by 4 bases and J by 5 bases, with 12 bases of the junction left unmatched. The CDR3 has 16 amino acids. This CDR3 reads CASSGPYRGRHDEQYF. The CDR3 DNA reads as TGTGCCAGCAGTGGACCTTACAGGGGGCGCCACGACGAGCAGTACTTC.

This clonotype was observed many times. The J gene is TRBJ2-3, the V gene TRBV7-6; no reliable D call. CDR3 length: 16 amino acids. The germline V gene has CDR1 SGHVS and CDR2 FNYEAQ. V lost 2 bases to trimming and J lost 1 base, with 13 bases between them. CDR3: CASSLITDSRTDTQYF. CDR3 DNA: TGTGCCAGCAGCTTAATTACCGACTCCCGCACAGATACGCAGTATTTT.

The chain carries TRBV15 and TRBJ1-6, with D uncertain. Trimming pared 0 bases from V and 7 bases from J, leaving 10 bases between. Germline values: CDR1 LNHNV, CDR2 YYDKDF (reference sequence). The CDR3 length is 15 residues. The CDR3 is CATSRDRAPNSPLHF. The CDR3 DNA sequence: TGTGCCACCAGCAGAGATCGCGCCCCGAATTCACCCCTCCACTTT.

The V and J genes are TRBV9 and TRBJ1-2; D is ambiguous. Germline lookup yields CDR1 SGDLS and CDR2 YYNGEE. V lost 4 bases to trimming and J lost 8 bases, with 12 bases between them. This CDR3 contains 12 residues. This CDR3 is CASSPRREGYTF. CDR3 sequence (DNA): TGTGCCAGCAGCCCACGGAGGGAGGGCTACACCTTC.

This chain joins TRBV6-5 and TRBJ2-7, with TRBD2 identical over 11 bases. This CDR3 contains 12 residues. Germline CDR1 is MNHEY and CDR2 is SVGAGI. V dropped 10 bases and J dropped 6; count of bases not matched to a gene: 5. The CDR3 region has the DNA TGTGCCACCCGACTAGCGGGGAGCGAGCAGTACTTC. Protein: CATRLAGSEQYF.

V gene TRBV9 combines with J gene TRBJ1-1; the match to TRBD1 covers 9 bases. Germline V gene lookup returns CDR1 SGDLS and CDR2 YYNGEE. V gave up 3 bases and J gave up 4 bases; unmatched junction bases: 7. This CDR3 region has 15 residues. The CDR3 coding sequence is TGTGCCAGCAGCGGAACAGGGGGCTCGAGCACTGAAGCTTTCTTT. Translating it yields CASSGTGGSSTEAFF.